Included here is one T cell receptor (beta chain) sequence, with context. Sequencing was performed with immunoSEQ multiplex PCR; in TCRdb, only in-frame clones are kept and a portion is missing. The sample holds about 980,000 clones; over 60% are singletons and the top ten take around 1.4%. The data were taken from a study of shared clonotypes between healthy human individuals. CDR1 and CDR2 from the germline V gene are SGHTA and FQGNSA. This CDR3 is built from 13 residues. V was trimmed by 1 base and J by 10 bases, leaving 8 bases between them. This chain connects TRBV7-2 to TRBJ1-6; D not resolved. This sequence was found in a man between 18 and 29 years old in good health. The material sequenced was memory CD4+ T cells sorted from blood. Subset defined: CD45RA-negative fraction. The CDR3 protein is CASSLGERSPLHF. The CDR3 DNA reads as TGTGCCAGCAGCTTAGGCGAGAGATCACCCCTCCACTTT.